The 4 T cell receptor beta chains listed next were all sequenced from one sample in a study of T cell changes during pregnancy in multiple sclerosis. The data were produced by immunoSEQ multiplex PCR, yet TCRdb's version contains in-frame clones alone and is incomplete. The table shows roughly 25,000 clones, with roughly 87% occurring only once. The material was CD8+ T cells from peripheral blood mononuclear cells, obtained in the second trimester of pregnancy. These receptors all come from a female donor with multiple sclerosis, enrolled in a pregnancy study.

This rearrangement joins TRBV30 to TRBJ1-1; no clear D. The CDR3 is 12 amino acids. CDR1 and CDR2 (germline): GTSNPN, SVGIG (reference sequence). CDR3 loop: CVTDIWNTEAFF. CDR3 DNA: TGTGTAACAGACATATGGAACACTGAAGCTTTCTTT.

The sample holds one count of this clone. J is TRBJ2-5 and V is TRBV2; a possible D gene is TRBD1 (5 bases). The V gene's germline CDR1 is SNHLY and CDR2 FYNNEI. This CDR3 comprises 15 residues. The V gene lost 7 bases and the J gene lost 0 bases, with 15 bases spanning the gap. The CDR3: CASKKDSLNQETQYF. CDR3 DNA: TGTGCCAGCAAAAAAGACAGCTTAAACCAAGAGACCCAGTACTTC.

This rearrangement joins TRBV27 to TRBJ2-7; D is possibly TRBD1 (5 bases). The V end was cut by 7 bases, the J end by 2 bases, with 12 bases between. Germline-derived CDR1 and CDR2 are MNHEY and SMNVEV (reference sequence). This CDR3 is built from 13 residues. The DNA for the CDR3 is TGTGCCAGCACCCACCAGGGTACCTACGAGCAGTACTTC. Translating gives CASTHQGTYEQYF.

This chain joins TRBV19 and TRBJ2-1, with D perhaps matching TRBD2 (6 bases). From germline, CDR1 is LNHDA and CDR2 SQIVND (reference sequence). The V and J ends lost 4 bases and 8 bases respectively, with 12 bases between them. This CDR3 contains 13 residues. The CDR3 sequence is CASSTGRADEQFF. The CDR3 DNA reads TGTGCCAGTAGTACCGGGAGAGCGGATGAGCAGTTCTTC.